This is a list of T cell receptor beta chains from one sample in a study of cytomegalovirus exposure and HLA in healthy donors. Repertoires were generated with immunoSEQ multiplex PCR, while TCRdb's copy carries only in-frame clones and drops some. The table shows some 110,000 clones, with around 80% occurring only once. Sequencing was carried out using PBMCs. The origin of the receptors is a woman between 18 and 30 years old in good health and CMV-seropositive. The CDR3 runs from the conserved cysteine through the conserved F or W. The order of the fields is CDR3 DNA, CDR3 protein, J gene, D gene, clone size, V gene. D genes are given only for firm matches. The size of a clone is reported for some rows only, either as once, few or many, or as a class for expanded clones.

DNA: TGTGCCAGCACCTGGACTACCAAGGAGACCCAGTACTTC
CDR3: CASTWTTKETQYF
J: TRBJ2-5
D: .
size: .
V: TRBV9

DNA: TGCGCCAGCAGCGGGGGACAGGGAGGGGAGACCCAGTACTTC
CDR3: CASSGGQGGETQYF
J: TRBJ2-5
D: TRBD1
size: .
V: TRBV5-1

DNA: TGTGCCAGCTCTCCGGGACATGATAATTCACCCCTCCACTTT
CDR3: CASSPGHDNSPLHF
J: TRBJ1-6
D: .
size: .
V: TRBV6-6

DNA: TGTGCCATCAGCCCACGACAGGGGGCGATGACTGAAGCTTTCTTT
CDR3: CAISPRQGAMTEAFF
J: TRBJ1-1
D: TRBD1
size: .
V: TRBV10-3

DNA: TGTGCCAGCAGTTTATTCGGACAGGGGAGTGGCTACACCTTC
CDR3: CASSLFGQGSGYTF
J: TRBJ1-2
D: TRBD1
size: .
V: TRBV28

DNA: TGTGCCAGCAGTGAATTCCCATCCTTCCGTAGGGGGAACACTGAAGCTTTCTTT
CDR3: CASSEFPSFRRGNTEAFF
J: TRBJ1-1
D: .
size: .
V: TRBV2

DNA: TGTGCCTGGAGTTTAGAGACAGTGAACTACGAGCAGTACTTC
CDR3: CAWSLETVNYEQYF
J: TRBJ2-7
D: .
size: .
V: TRBV30

DNA: TGTGCCAGCAGTTTGGGGGACAGGGGTAACACTGAAGCTTTCTTT
CDR3: CASSLGDRGNTEAFF
J: TRBJ1-1
D: TRBD1
size: .
V: TRBV28

DNA: TGTGCCAGCAGCTTGGTCGGCGGGAGTGCCGGGGAGCTGTTTTTT
CDR3: CASSLVGGSAGELFF
J: TRBJ2-2
D: TRBD2
size: .
V: TRBV5-4

DNA: TGTGCCAGCAGCGCGACAGGGTGGTGGCTAGCGGGAAACAATGAGCAGTTCTTC
CDR3: CASSATGWWLAGNNEQFF
J: TRBJ2-1
D: TRBD2
size: .
V: TRBV5-4

DNA: TGTGCCAGCAGGAGCGGGAGTAGCTCCTACGAGCAGTACTTC
CDR3: CASRSGSSSYEQYF
J: TRBJ2-7
D: TRBD2
size: .
V: TRBV2

DNA: TGTGCCAGCAGGGACCGGGACAGGGCTTCCTACGAGCAGTACTTC
CDR3: CASRDRDRASYEQYF
J: TRBJ2-7
D: TRBD1
size: .
V: TRBV4-2

DNA: TGTGCTAGCAGCGAGGATAACTCTGGAAACACCATATATTTT
CDR3: CASSEDNSGNTIYF
J: TRBJ1-3
D: .
size: .
V: TRBV7-7

DNA: TGTGCCTGGAGCGGCGCGGGAGGGTGGGATACGCAGTATTTT
CDR3: CAWSGAGGWDTQYF
J: TRBJ2-3
D: TRBD2
size: few
V: TRBV30

DNA: TGCAGCGCGAGGGGGGGACTAGCGAACGGGGAGCTGTTTTTT
CDR3: CSARGGLANGELFF
J: TRBJ2-2
D: TRBD2
size: .
V: TRBV29-1

DNA: TGTGCCAGCAGACAGACAGGTCTGGGAAATGAGCAGTTCTTC
CDR3: CASRQTGLGNEQFF
J: TRBJ2-1
D: .
size: .
V: TRBV2

DNA: TGCAGCGTTGAAGATACAACGGAAGCTTTCTTT
CDR3: CSVEDTTEAFF
J: TRBJ1-1
D: .
size: .
V: TRBV29-1

DNA: TGTGCCAGCAGCCAAGAATTGAGGGGGTCCTACAATGAGCAGTTCTTC
CDR3: CASSQELRGSYNEQFF
J: TRBJ2-1
D: .
size: .
V: TRBV4-2

DNA: TGTGCCAGCACAACAACCGGGACACTCTACGAGCAGTACTTC
CDR3: CASTTTGTLYEQYF
J: TRBJ2-7
D: .
size: .
V: TRBV11-2

DNA: TGTGCCAGCAGCCCCATCGGGGGCGGGGGTAAGCTCGAGCAGTACTTC
CDR3: CASSPIGGGGKLEQYF
J: TRBJ2-7
D: .
size: .
V: TRBV11-2

DNA: TGTGCCAGCAGTCCACTAGCGGGTAGCTACAATGAGCAGTTCTTC
CDR3: CASSPLAGSYNEQFF
J: TRBJ2-1
D: TRBD2
size: .
V: TRBV27

DNA: TGTGCCATCAGTGAAGTAGTAAGCGGCTCCTACGAGCAGTACTTC
CDR3: CAISEVVSGSYEQYF
J: TRBJ2-7
D: .
size: .
V: TRBV10-3

DNA: TGTGCCAGCAGTGTACAACAGGGCGATAGGAACACTGAAGCTTTCTTT
CDR3: CASSVQQGDRNTEAFF
J: TRBJ1-1
D: .
size: .
V: TRBV2

DNA: TGTGCCAGCAGCCAAGATGGGAGCGGGAGGGCCTATTACAATGAGCAGTTCTTC
CDR3: CASSQDGSGRAYYNEQFF
J: TRBJ2-1
D: TRBD2
size: few
V: TRBV14

DNA: TGTGCCAGCAGCTTCAAGCTGGGACAGGGGTGGCAGCCCCAGCATTTT
CDR3: CASSFKLGQGWQPQHF
J: TRBJ1-5
D: TRBD1
size: .
V: TRBV28

DNA: TGTGCCTGGAGTGTACCCGAGGGAAGTGTTTGGGTGAATGAAAAACTGTTTTTT
CDR3: CAWSVPEGSVWVNEKLFF
J: TRBJ1-4
D: .
size: few
V: TRBV30

DNA: TGTGCCATCAGTGATCCAGCGGGAGTGTGGTACAATGAGCAGTTCTTC
CDR3: CAISDPAGVWYNEQFF
J: TRBJ2-1
D: TRBD2
size: .
V: TRBV10-3

DNA: TGTGCCACCAGCAGAGGAGGGAATGGCTACACCTTC
CDR3: CATSRGGNGYTF
J: TRBJ1-2
D: .
size: few
V: TRBV15

DNA: TGTGCCAGCAGTATCGGACAGGGGAGGCGTCAGCCCCAGCATTTT
CDR3: CASSIGQGRRQPQHF
J: TRBJ1-5
D: TRBD1
size: .
V: TRBV27

DNA: TGTGCCAGCAGTTTGACTAGCACAGATACGCAGTATTTT
CDR3: CASSLTSTDTQYF
J: TRBJ2-3
D: .
size: few
V: TRBV6-5

DNA: TGCAGCGTCGGGACTAGCGGAGAGACCCAGTACTTC
CDR3: CSVGTSGETQYF
J: TRBJ2-5
D: TRBD2
size: .
V: TRBV29-1

DNA: TGTGCCAGCAGTTCCGAGATCTACAATGAGCAGTTCTTC
CDR3: CASSSEIYNEQFF
J: TRBJ2-1
D: .
size: .
V: TRBV2

DNA: TGTGCCAGCAGTGCTAGAGGGCCGGTCTCCTACAATGAGCAGTTCTTC
CDR3: CASSARGPVSYNEQFF
J: TRBJ2-1
D: .
size: .
V: TRBV2

DNA: TGTGCCAGCAGTGAACAGGGAGAGACCCAGTACTTC
CDR3: CASSEQGETQYF
J: TRBJ2-5
D: .
size: once
V: TRBV2

DNA: TGTGCCAGCAGCCCGACAGGGGGCGTTTGGGAGACCCAGTACTTC
CDR3: CASSPTGGVWETQYF
J: TRBJ2-5
D: TRBD1
size: .
V: TRBV7-9

DNA: TGTGCCAGTAGCGCGGGGGGCGCCTATAGCAATCAGCCCCAGCATTTT
CDR3: CASSAGGAYSNQPQHF
J: TRBJ1-5
D: .
size: .
V: TRBV19

DNA: TGTGCCAGCAGTTACGGGACTCGGACTGAAGCTTTCTTT
CDR3: CASSYGTRTEAFF
J: TRBJ1-1
D: .
size: .
V: TRBV2

DNA: TGTGCCAGCAGCTTAGAGGGTCGGGGGGGCGAGACCCAGTACTTC
CDR3: CASSLEGRGGETQYF
J: TRBJ2-5
D: TRBD2
size: .
V: TRBV11-2

DNA: TGTGCCAGCAGCCCCTCGGGACTAGCGGTGGGAGATACGCAGTATTTT
CDR3: CASSPSGLAVGDTQYF
J: TRBJ2-3
D: TRBD2
size: .
V: TRBV7-8

DNA: TGTGCCAGCAGCTTAGAGGTGACTAGCGGGTCGTACAATGAGCAGTTCTTC
CDR3: CASSLEVTSGSYNEQFF
J: TRBJ2-1
D: TRBD2
size: .
V: TRBV7-9

DNA: TGTGCCAGCACGCGGACAGATACCTCTGGGGCCAACGTCCTGACTTTC
CDR3: CASTRTDTSGANVLTF
J: TRBJ2-6
D: .
size: .
V: TRBV28

DNA: TGTGCCAGTAGTATAACGGGACTAGCGGGACATACCTACGAGCAGTACTTC
CDR3: CASSITGLAGHTYEQYF
J: TRBJ2-7
D: TRBD2
size: .
V: TRBV19

DNA: TGTGCCAGCAGGAGGGTGATGAACACTGAAGCTTTCTTT
CDR3: CASRRVMNTEAFF
J: TRBJ1-1
D: .
size: .
V: TRBV5-5

DNA: TGTGCCAGCACTTCTCGGTCCGGGACTAGGGGCTCTAGCACAGATACGCAGTATTTT
CDR3: CASTSRSGTRGSSTDTQYF
J: TRBJ2-3
D: TRBD2
size: .
V: TRBV27

DNA: TGTGCCAGCTCTCAAAATCCCAGGGTCAGCTCCTACGAGCAGTACTTC
CDR3: CASSQNPRVSSYEQYF
J: TRBJ2-7
D: .
size: .
V: TRBV18

DNA: TGCGCCAGCAGCCAAGAACTCCTCCTAACAGGGTCCTCCTACGAGCAGTACTTC
CDR3: CASSQELLLTGSSYEQYF
J: TRBJ2-7
D: .
size: .
V: TRBV4-1

DNA: TGTGCCAGCAGCCCCCTGGGGGGGGACCGGGAGCCCCAGCATTTT
CDR3: CASSPLGGDREPQHF
J: TRBJ1-5
D: .
size: few
V: TRBV6-1

DNA: TGTGCCAGCAGCGAGGGACTAGGTTCCTACGAGCAGTACTTC
CDR3: CASSEGLGSYEQYF
J: TRBJ2-7
D: TRBD2
size: .
V: TRBV5-6

DNA: TGCGCCAGCAGCTTGGGACTAGCGGGAGGCACAGATACGCAGTATTTT
CDR3: CASSLGLAGGTDTQYF
J: TRBJ2-3
D: TRBD2
size: few
V: TRBV5-1

DNA: TGTGCCAGCAGCTTGGTGGGGACTAGATCCTACAATGAGCAGTTCTTC
CDR3: CASSLVGTRSYNEQFF
J: TRBJ2-1
D: TRBD2
size: once
V: TRBV7-9

DNA: TGTGCCAGCAGTCTAGGGACAGGTCGGCGTGAAAAACTGTTTTTT
CDR3: CASSLGTGRREKLFF
J: TRBJ1-4
D: TRBD1
size: .
V: TRBV28

DNA: TGCGCCAGCAGTGAAGGGGAGAACACTGAAGCTTTCTTT
CDR3: CASSEGENTEAFF
J: TRBJ1-1
D: .
size: few
V: TRBV10-2